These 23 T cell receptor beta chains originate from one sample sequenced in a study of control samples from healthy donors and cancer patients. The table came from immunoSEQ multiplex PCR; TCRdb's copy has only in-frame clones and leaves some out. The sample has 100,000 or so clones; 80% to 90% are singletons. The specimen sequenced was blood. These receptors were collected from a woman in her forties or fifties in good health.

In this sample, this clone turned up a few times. CDR3 bases: TGTGCCTGGAGTCACGAGGACAGGGAGGGAGATACGCAGTATTTT. It specifies CAWSHEDREGDTQYF. The genes are TRBV30 and TRBJ2-3, with TRBD1 as a possible D gene (8 bases). The CDR3 runs to 15 residues. Germline V gene data show CDR1 as GTSNPN and CDR2 as SVGIG (reference sequence). Trimming pared 2 bases from V and 5 bases from J, leaving 17 bases between.

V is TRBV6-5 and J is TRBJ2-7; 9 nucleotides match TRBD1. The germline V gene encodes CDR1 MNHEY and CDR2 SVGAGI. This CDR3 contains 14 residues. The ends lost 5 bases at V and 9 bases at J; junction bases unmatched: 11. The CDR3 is CASSPGQGFMVQYF. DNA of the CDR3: TGTGCCAGCAGTCCGGGACAGGGTTTTATGGTGCAGTACTTC.

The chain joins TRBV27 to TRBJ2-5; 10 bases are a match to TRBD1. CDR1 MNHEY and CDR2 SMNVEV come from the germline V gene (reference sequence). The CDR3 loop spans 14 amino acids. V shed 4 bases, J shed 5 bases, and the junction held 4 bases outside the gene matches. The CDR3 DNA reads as TGTGCCAGCAGTTCGACAGGGGGCGATGAGACCCAGTACTTC. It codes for CASSSTGGDETQYF.

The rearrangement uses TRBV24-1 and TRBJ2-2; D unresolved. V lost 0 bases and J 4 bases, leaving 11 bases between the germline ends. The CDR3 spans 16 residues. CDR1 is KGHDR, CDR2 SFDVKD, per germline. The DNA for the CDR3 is TGTGCCACCAGTGATTTGCACGGGCAGATCACCGGGGAGCTGTTTTTT. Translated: CATSDLHGQITGELFF.

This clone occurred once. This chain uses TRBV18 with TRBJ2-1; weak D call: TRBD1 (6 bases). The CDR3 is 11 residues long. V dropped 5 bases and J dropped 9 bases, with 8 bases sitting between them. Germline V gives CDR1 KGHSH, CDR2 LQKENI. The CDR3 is CASSSGVEQFF. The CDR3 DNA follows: TGTGCCAGCTCATCAGGGGTTGAGCAGTTCTTC.

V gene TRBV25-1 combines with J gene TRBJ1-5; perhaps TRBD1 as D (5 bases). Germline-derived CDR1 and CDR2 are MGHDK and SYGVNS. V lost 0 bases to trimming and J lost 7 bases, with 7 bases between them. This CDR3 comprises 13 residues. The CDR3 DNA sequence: TGTGCCAGCAGTGAATACGGGGACCAGCCCCAGCATTTT. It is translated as CASSEYGDQPQHF.

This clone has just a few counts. CDR3 bases: TGTGCCAGCACCCGGGACACCTCCTACGAGCAGTACTTC. This encodes CASTRDTSYEQYF. This chain uses TRBV6-5 with TRBJ2-7; D perhaps matches TRBD1 (6 bases). Trimming pared 7 bases from V and 0 bases from J, leaving 10 bases between. The germline V gene has CDR1 MNHEY and CDR2 SVGAGI. This CDR3 has 13 amino acids.

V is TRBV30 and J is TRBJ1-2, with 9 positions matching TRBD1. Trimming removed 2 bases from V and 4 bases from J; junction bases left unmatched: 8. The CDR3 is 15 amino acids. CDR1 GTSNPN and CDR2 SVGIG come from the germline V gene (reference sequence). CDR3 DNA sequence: TGTGCCTGGAGTAACACCGCGGGACAGGGCTATGGCTACACCTTC. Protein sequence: CAWSNTAGQGYGYTF.

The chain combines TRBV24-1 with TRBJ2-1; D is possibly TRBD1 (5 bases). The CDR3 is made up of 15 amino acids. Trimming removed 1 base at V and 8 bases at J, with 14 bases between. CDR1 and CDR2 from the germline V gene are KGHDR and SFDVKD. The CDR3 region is CATSDFTGRVDEQFF. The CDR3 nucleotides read TGTGCCACCAGTGATTTCACAGGCAGGGTTGATGAGCAGTTCTTC.

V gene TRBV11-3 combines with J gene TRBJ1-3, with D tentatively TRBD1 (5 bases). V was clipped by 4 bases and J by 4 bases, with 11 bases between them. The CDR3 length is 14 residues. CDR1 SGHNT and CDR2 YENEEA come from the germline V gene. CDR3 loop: CASSSGGEGNTIYF. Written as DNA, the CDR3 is TGTGCCAGCAGCTCGGGAGGGGAAGGAAACACCATATATTTT.

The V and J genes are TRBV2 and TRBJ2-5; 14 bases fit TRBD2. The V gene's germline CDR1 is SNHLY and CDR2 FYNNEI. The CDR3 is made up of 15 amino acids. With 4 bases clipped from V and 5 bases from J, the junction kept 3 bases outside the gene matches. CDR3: CASSGTSGGRETQYF. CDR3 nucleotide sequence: TGTGCCAGCAGTGGGACTAGCGGGGGGCGGGAGACCCAGTACTTC.

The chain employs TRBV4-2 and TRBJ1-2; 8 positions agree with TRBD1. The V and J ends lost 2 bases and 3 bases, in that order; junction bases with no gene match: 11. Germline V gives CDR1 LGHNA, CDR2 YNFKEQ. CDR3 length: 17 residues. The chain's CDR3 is CASSQTQGVPLDYGYTF. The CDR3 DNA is TGTGCCAGCAGCCAAACACAGGGGGTCCCACTTGACTATGGCTACACCTTC.

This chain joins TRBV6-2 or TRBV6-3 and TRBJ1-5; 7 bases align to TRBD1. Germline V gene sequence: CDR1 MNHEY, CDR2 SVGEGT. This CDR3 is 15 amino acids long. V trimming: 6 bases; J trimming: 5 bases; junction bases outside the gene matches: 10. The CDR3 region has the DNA TGTGCCAGCAGCACCCCGACAGGGTTTCATCAGCCCCAGCATTTT. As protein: CASSTPTGFHQPQHF.

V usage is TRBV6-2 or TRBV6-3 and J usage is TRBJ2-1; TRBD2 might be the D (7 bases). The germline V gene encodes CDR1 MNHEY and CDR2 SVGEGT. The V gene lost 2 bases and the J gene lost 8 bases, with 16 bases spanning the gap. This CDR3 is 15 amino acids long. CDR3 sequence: CASSYRGGAVDEQFF. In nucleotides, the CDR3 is TGTGCCAGCAGTTACAGGGGGGGGGCCGTAGATGAGCAGTTCTTC.

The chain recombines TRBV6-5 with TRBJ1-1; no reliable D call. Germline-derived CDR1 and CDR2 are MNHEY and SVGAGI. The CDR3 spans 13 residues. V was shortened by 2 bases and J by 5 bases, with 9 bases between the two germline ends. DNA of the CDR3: TGTGCCAGCAGTTACGGTAGGGAGACTGAAGCTTTCTTT. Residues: CASSYGRETEAFF.

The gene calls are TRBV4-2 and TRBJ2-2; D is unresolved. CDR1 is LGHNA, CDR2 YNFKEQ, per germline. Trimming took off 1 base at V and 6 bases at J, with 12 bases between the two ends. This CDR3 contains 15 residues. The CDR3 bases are TGTGCCAGCAGCCAAGGGTTTCGGGCAGCCGGGGAGCTGTTTTTT. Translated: CASSQGFRAAGELFF.

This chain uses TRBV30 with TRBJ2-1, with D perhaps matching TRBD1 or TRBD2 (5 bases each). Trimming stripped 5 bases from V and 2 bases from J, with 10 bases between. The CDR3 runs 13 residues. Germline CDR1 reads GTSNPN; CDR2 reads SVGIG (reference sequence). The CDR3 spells CAWRDGAYNEQFF. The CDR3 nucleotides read TGTGCCTGGCGGGACGGTGCCTACAATGAGCAGTTCTTC.

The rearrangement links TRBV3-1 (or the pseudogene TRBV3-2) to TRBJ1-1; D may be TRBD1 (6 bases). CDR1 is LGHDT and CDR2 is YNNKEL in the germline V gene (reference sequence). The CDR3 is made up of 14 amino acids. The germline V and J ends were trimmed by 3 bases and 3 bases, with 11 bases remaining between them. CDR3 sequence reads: CASSQEGGYTEAFF. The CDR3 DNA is TGTGCCAGCAGCCAGGAGGGGGGGTACACTGAAGCTTTCTTT.

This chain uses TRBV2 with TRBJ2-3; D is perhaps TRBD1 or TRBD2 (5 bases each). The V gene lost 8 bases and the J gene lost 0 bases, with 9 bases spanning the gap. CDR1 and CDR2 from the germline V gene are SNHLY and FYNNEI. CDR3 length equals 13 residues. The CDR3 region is CASHRDSTDTQYF. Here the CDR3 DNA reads TGTGCCAGCCACCGGGACAGCACAGATACGCAGTATTTT.

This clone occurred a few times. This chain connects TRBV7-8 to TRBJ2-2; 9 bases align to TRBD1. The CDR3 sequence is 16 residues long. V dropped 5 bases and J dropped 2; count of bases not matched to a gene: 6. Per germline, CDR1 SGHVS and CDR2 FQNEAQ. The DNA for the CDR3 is TGTGCCAGCAGCATCCGACAGGGGGTAAACACCGGGGAGCTGTTTTTT. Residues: CASSIRQGVNTGELFF.

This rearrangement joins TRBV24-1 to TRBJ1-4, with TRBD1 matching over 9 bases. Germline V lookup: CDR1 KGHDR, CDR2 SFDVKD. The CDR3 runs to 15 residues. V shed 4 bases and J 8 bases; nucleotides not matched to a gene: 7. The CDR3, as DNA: TGTGCCACCAGTGAGCCGACAGGGGGTGACGAAAAACTGTTTTTT. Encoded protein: CATSEPTGGDEKLFF.

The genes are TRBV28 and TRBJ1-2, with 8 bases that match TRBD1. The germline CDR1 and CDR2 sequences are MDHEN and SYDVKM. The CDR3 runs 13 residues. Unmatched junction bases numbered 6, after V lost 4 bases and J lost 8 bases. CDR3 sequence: CASSYQGARGYTF. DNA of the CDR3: TGTGCCAGCAGTTACCAGGGGGCGCGGGGCTACACCTTC.

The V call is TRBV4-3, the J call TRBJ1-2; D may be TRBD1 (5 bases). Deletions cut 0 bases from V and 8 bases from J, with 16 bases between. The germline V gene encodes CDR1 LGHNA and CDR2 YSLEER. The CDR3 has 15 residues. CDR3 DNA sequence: TGCGCCAGCAGCCAAGATAGGGGCAAACCTGGGGGCTACACCTTC. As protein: CASSQDRGKPGGYTF.